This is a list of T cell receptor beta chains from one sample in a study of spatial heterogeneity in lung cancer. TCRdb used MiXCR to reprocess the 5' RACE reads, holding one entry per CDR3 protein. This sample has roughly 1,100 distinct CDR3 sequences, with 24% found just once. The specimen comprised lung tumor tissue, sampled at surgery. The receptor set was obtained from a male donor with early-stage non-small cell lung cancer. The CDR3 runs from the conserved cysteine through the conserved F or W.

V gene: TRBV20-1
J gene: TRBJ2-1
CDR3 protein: CSATRLAGAYNEQFF

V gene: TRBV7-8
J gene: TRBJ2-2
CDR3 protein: CASSRQTNTGELFF

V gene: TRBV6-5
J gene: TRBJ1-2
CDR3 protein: CASRQGAGYGYTF

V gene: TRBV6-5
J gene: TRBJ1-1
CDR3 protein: CASSYWGENTEAFF

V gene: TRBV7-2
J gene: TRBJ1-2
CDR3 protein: CASSLGPGTYGYTF

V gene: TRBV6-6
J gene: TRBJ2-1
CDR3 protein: CASSYSETSGKNEQFF

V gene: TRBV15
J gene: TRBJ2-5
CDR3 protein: CATSRGQFQETQYF

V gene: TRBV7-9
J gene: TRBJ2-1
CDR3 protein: CASSLRTETYNEQFF

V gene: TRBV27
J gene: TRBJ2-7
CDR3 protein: CASSLSVQAYEQYF

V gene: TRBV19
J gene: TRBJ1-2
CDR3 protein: CASSSTTGGKNYGYTF

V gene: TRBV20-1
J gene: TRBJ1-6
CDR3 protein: CSAWFRDRNSPLHF

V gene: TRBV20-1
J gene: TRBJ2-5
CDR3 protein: CSARDRERVFQETQYF

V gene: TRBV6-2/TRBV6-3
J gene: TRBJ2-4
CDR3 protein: CASSYSLAKNIQYF

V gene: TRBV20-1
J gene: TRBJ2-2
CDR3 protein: CSARDHMRGLDTGELFF

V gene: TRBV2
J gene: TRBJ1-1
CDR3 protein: CASSVEKSQGADTEAFF

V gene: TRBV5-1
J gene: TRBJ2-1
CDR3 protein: CASSDGGTYNEQFF

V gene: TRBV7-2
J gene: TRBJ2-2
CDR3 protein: CASSSGGASSGGAIRELFF

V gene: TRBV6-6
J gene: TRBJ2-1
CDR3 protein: CASSYGVGPYEQFF

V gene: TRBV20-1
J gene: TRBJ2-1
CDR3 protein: CSAEGTSGVNEQFF

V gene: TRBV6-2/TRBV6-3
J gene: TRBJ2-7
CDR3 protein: CASSYAGTGEQYF

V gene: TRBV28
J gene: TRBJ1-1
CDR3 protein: CASSFMAGDTEAFF

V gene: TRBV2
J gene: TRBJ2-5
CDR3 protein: CASSDSATRETQYF

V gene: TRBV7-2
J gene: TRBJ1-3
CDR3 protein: CASSDAGNTIYF

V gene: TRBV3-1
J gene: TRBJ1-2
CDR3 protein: CASSPQILYGYTF

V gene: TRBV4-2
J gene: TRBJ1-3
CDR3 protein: CASSLRQAYFSSGNTIYF

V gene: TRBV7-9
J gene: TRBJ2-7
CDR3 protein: CASSSQQSISLHEQYF

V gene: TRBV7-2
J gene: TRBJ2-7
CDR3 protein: CASSLGTSFREQYF

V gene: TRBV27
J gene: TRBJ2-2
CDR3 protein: CASSLIEGGLAGELFF

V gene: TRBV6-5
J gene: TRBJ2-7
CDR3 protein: CASSYNGNYEQYF

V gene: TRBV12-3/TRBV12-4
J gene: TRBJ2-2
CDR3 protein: CASRTANTGELFF

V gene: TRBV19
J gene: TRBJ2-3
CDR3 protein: CASSPAGTGGRTDTQYF

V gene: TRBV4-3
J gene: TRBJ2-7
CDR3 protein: CASSQDTRGFYEQYF

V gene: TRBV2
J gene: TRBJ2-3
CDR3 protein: CASSARGRGPRGSDTQYF

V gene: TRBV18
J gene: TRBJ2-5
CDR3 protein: CASSPGQYQETQYF

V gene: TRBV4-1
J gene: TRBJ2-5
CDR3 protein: CASSQPGTGGETQYF

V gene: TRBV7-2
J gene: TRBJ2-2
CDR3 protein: CARPSGGLRTGELFF

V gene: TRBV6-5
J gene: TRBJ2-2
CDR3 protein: CASSWTGDTGELFF

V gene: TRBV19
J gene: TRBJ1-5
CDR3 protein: CASMDGGNQPQHF

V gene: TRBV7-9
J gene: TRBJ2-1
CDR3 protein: CASSPRTGGAKSPYNEQFF

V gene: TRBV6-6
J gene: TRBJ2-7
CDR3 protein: CASSYRLASYEQYF

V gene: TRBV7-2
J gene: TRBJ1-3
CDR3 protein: CASSIGNRPNTIYF

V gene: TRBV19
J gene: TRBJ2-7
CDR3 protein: CASSPDRAYEQYF

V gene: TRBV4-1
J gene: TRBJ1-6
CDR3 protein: CASSQDRARSSYNSPLHF

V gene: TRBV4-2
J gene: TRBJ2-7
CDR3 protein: CASSQDLTSGIHEQYF

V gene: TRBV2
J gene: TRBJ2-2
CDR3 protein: CASKGDGSRTGELFF

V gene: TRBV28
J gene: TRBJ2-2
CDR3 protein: CASRSTGAGVSGELFF

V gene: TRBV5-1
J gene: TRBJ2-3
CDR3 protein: CASSRTARADTQYF